What follows are 15 T cell receptor beta chains derived from one specimen sequenced in a study of CD8 T cells in Susac syndrome (dated by TCRdb to 2018 to 2020). Libraries were constructed by the immunoSEQ multiplex PCR assay. RNA was extracted using the RNeasy kit, and about 0.45 to 1 ug of the RNA was reverse transcribed with random hexamers. In-frame beta chains were kept once TCRdb had trimmed the public reads at Q25 with fastp and called clones with MiXCR. Each CDR3 protein gets just one entry, which takes the most common genes and DNA from the rows behind it. The sample table lists around 140,000 distinct CDR3 sequences, 85% to 95% of them with a count of one. The ten largest make up 0.11% of the sample. The specimen was CD4+ T cells from PBMCs. These TCRs come from a human donor with multiple sclerosis.

The genes are TRBV15 and TRBJ2-5, with 7 bases fitting TRBD2. The CDR3 runs to 15 residues. Germline loops: CDR1 LNHNV, CDR2 YYDKDF (reference sequence). With V trimmed by 2 bases and J by 5 bases, 8 bases remained unmatched. CDR3 sequence reads: CATSRIGPGRETQYF. Written as DNA, the CDR3 is TGTGCCACCAGCAGAATTGGACCCGGGAGGGAGACCCAGTACTTC.

V is TRBV25-1 and J is TRBJ2-2; 10 nucleotides line up with TRBD2. The CDR3 totals 17 residues. The germline V gene encodes CDR1 MGHDK and CDR2 SYGVNS. V dropped 5 bases and J dropped 5; count of bases not matched to a gene: 11. Here the CDR3 reads CASSKPLAGRLTGELFF. In DNA form, the CDR3 reads TGTGCCAGCAGTAAACCACTAGCGGGACGGCTAACCGGGGAGCTGTTTTTT.

The chain couples TRBV29-1 to TRBJ2-7, with 7 bases that match TRBD1. V dropped 6 bases and J dropped 5; count of bases not matched to a gene: 7. The CDR3 is 12 amino acids. Germline V CDR1 and CDR2: SQVTM, ANQGSEA. This CDR3 is CSVRTGPDEQYF. CDR3 nucleotides: TGCAGCGTAAGGACAGGACCGGACGAGCAGTACTTC.

V is TRBV9 and J is TRBJ2-5; D may match TRBD1 or TRBD2 (6 bases each). The CDR3 runs to 17 residues. Trimming shortened V by 0 bases and J by 0 bases, and 15 bases separated the two germline ends. CDR1 and CDR2 (germline): SGDLS, YYNGEE. CDR3 region: CASSVGRRRGYQETQYF. The CDR3 region has the DNA TGTGCCAGCAGCGTAGGTCGCAGGAGGGGGTACCAAGAGACCCAGTACTTC.

This rearrangement joins TRBV28 to TRBJ2-3, with TRBD2 matching 7 bases. V lost 4 bases, J lost 0 bases, and 1 base stayed unmatched. Germline values: CDR1 MDHEN, CDR2 SYDVKM. The CDR3 is 14 residues long. In nucleotides, the CDR3 is TGTGCCAGCAGTTCGGGGGGAAGCACAGATACGCAGTATTTT. This sequence encodes CASSSGGSTDTQYF.

This clonotype was observed once. The chain combines TRBV5-1 with TRBJ2-1; weak D call: TRBD2 (6 bases). Germline V gives CDR1 SGHRS, CDR2 YFSETQ. V lost 0 bases and J lost 7, with 11 bases in between. The CDR3 length is 14 residues. The CDR3: CASSLADGGNEQFF. The CDR3 nucleotides read TGCGCCAGCAGCTTGGCAGATGGGGGGAATGAGCAGTTCTTC. Complete variable domain (other parts from reference TRBV5-1 and TRBJ2-1): KAGVTQTPRYLIKTRGQQVTLSCSPISGHRSVSWYQQTPGQGLQFLFEYFSETQRNKGNFPGRFSGRQFSNSRSEMNVSTLELGDSALYLCASSLADGGNEQFFGPGTRLTVL.

The rearrangement uses TRBV4-1 and TRBJ1-5, with 11 bases aligning to TRBD1. Germline V CDR1 and CDR2: MGHRA, YSYEKL. This CDR3 contains 17 residues. The junction had 10 bases not matched to a gene; V was cut back by 4 bases and J by 5 bases. The CDR3 bases are TGCGCCAGCAGCCCCGACCCGGGACAGGGGGTCGATCAGCCCCAGCATTTT. Its translation: CASSPDPGQGVDQPQHF.

This rearrangement joins TRBV20-1 to TRBJ1-5; 11 bases fit TRBD1. The V segment lost 1 base and the J segment 7 bases; nucleotides outside the gene matches: 6. The CDR3 loop spans 15 amino acids. Germline loops: CDR1 DFQATT, CDR2 SNEGSKA (reference sequence). The CDR3 DNA reads as TGCAGTGCTAGAGGCGGGACAGGGGGTGGACAGCCCCAGCATTTT. This gives the protein CSARGGTGGGQPQHF.

The chain couples TRBV13 to TRBJ2-3, with a weak D call TRBD2 (5 bases). V was trimmed by 6 bases and J by 6 bases, leaving 13 bases between them. Germline assignment: CDR1 PRHDT and CDR2 FYEKMQ (reference sequence). The CDR3 contains 13 residues. This CDR3 is CASSSGVGDTQYF. The CDR3 DNA reads TGTGCCAGCAGTTCCGGGGTGGGGGATACGCAGTATTTT.

The chain has TRBV10-3 and TRBJ1-2, with D perhaps matching TRBD1 (5 bases). Germline loops: CDR1 ENHRY, CDR2 SYGVKD. The CDR3 runs to 13 residues. Between the trimmed V and J ends, which lost 6 bases and 5 bases, there was a span of 13 bases. This chain's CDR3 is CAIRGRLEYGYTF. The CDR3 bases are TGTGCCATCAGGGGGCGCCTTGAGTATGGCTACACCTTC.

This chain uses TRBV9 with TRBJ2-1; D possibly corresponds to TRBD2 (6 bases). CDR3 length: 13 amino acids. V was pared by 2 bases and J by 5 bases, with 8 bases between. CDR1 and CDR2 (germline): SGDLS, YYNGEE. The CDR3 bases are TGTGCCAGCAGCGTCCGACTAGACAATGAGCAGTTCTTC. This translates into CASSVRLDNEQFF.

This chain uses TRBV19 with TRBJ1-6; D is undetermined. This CDR3 contains 14 residues. Germline V lookup: CDR1 LNHDA, CDR2 SQIVND (reference sequence). Deletions cut 7 bases from V and 0 bases from J, with 7 bases between. As DNA, the CDR3 is TGTGCCAGTAATCCAGGCTCCTATAATTCACCCCTCCACTTT. Translated: CASNPGSYNSPLHF. Full variable domain (remainder filled in from reference TRBV19 and TRBJ1-6): DGGITQSPKYLFRKEGQNVTLSCEQNLNHDAMYWYRQDPGQGLRLIYYSQIVNDFQKGDIAEGYSVSREKKESFPLTVTSAQKNPTAFYLCASNPGSYNSPLHFGNGTRLTVT.

This chain joins TRBV7-9 and TRBJ1-1; maybe TRBD1 (5 bases). Per the germline V gene, CDR1 is SEHNR and CDR2 is FQNEAQ (reference sequence). This CDR3 spans 15 amino acids. Deletions cut 1 base from V and 5 bases from J, with 14 bases between. DNA of the CDR3: TGTGCCAGCAGCTTAGAAGGGGCAGGGCGAACTGAAGCTTTCTTT. It codes for CASSLEGAGRTEAFF.

A few counts support this clonotype. The chain links TRBV5-4 to TRBJ2-5; D is possibly TRBD1 or TRBD2 (5 bases each). CDR3 size: 13 residues. CDR1 SGHNT and CDR2 YYREEE come from the germline V gene (reference sequence). The V and J ends lost 0 bases and 4 bases respectively, with 7 bases between them. In DNA, the CDR3 is TGTGCCAGCAGCTTGGGAGGGGCAGAGACCCAGTACTTC. The encoded protein is CASSLGGAETQYF.

The chain links TRBV4-3 to TRBJ2-7, with 8 positions matching TRBD1. Germline V CDR1 and CDR2: LGHNA, YSLEER. This CDR3 region has 14 residues. J was trimmed by 2 bases and V by 3 bases; bases with no gene match: 3. CDR3 loop: CASSQRQGPYEQYF. CDR3 nucleotide sequence: TGCGCCAGCAGCCAGCGACAGGGGCCCTACGAGCAGTACTTC.